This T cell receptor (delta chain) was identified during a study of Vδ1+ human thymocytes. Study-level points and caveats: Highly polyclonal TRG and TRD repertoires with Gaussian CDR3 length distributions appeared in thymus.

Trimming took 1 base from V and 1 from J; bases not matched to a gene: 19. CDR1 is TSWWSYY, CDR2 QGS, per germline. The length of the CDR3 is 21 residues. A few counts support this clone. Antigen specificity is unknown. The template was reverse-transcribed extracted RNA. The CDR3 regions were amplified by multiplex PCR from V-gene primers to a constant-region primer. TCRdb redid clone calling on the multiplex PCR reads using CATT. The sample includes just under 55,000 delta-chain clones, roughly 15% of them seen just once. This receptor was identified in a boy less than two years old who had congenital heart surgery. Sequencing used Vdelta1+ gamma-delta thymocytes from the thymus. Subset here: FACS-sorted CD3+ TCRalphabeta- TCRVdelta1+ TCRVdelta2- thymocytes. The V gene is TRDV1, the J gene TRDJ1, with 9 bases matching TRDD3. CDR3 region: CALGEPGYWGSFSPGTDKLIF. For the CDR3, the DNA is TGTGCTCTTGGGGAACCGGGATACTGGGGGAGCTTCTCTCCGGGCACCGATAAACTCATCTTT.